A selection of T cell receptor beta chains follows, all from one sample in a study of cytomegalovirus exposure and HLA in healthy donors. The method was immunoSEQ multiplex PCR; TCRdb's version includes in-frame clones alone and lacks a portion of them. The sample shows 250,000 to 300,000 clones, 85% to 90% of them seen only once. The specimen sequenced was PBMCs. The receptors here all came from a woman between 18 and 29 years old in good health and CMV-seronegative. Each CDR3 is given with its conserved first and last residue. Fields, in order: CDR3 DNA, CDR3 protein, J gene, D gene, V gene, clone size. A D gene is named only where the DNA matches it firmly. Clone sizes are given selectively: once, few, many, or a class where the clone is expanded.

CDR3nt: TGTGCCAGCAGTTTATCCGGGTCCCTAATTGATGGCTACACCTTC; CDR3aa: CASSLSGSLIDGYTF; j_gene: TRBJ1-2; d_gene: NA; v_gene: TRBV28; abundance: once
CDR3nt: TGTGCCATCAGGGCAGGGACAGACACCACAGATACGCAGTATTTT; CDR3aa: CAIRAGTDTTDTQYF; j_gene: TRBJ2-3; d_gene: TRBD1; v_gene: TRBV10-3; abundance: NA
CDR3nt: TGTGCCAGCAGCTTCGACAGTTTCTCCTACGAGCAGTACTTC; CDR3aa: CASSFDSFSYEQYF; j_gene: TRBJ2-7; d_gene: NA; v_gene: TRBV5-8; abundance: once
CDR3nt: TGTGCCAGCAGCTTCATCATCTATAATTCACCCCTCCACTTT; CDR3aa: CASSFIIYNSPLHF; j_gene: TRBJ1-6; d_gene: NA; v_gene: TRBV5-8; abundance: NA
CDR3nt: TGTGCCAGCAGCTGGGACACGACGAACACTGAAGCTTTCTTT; CDR3aa: CASSWDTTNTEAFF; j_gene: TRBJ1-1; d_gene: NA; v_gene: TRBV7-2; abundance: NA
CDR3nt: TGTGCCAGCAGTGATGAGCAGGGGGCCCTTCAGCCCCAGCATTTT; CDR3aa: CASSDEQGALQPQHF; j_gene: TRBJ1-5; d_gene: TRBD1; v_gene: TRBV27; abundance: NA
CDR3nt: TGCGCCAGCAGTGGACAGCTGAACTCACCCCTCCACTTT; CDR3aa: CASSGQLNSPLHF; j_gene: TRBJ1-6; d_gene: NA; v_gene: TRBV10-1; abundance: NA
CDR3nt: TGTGCCAGCACCGGGACAGGGGGCTTTAACACCGGGGAGCTGTTTTTT; CDR3aa: CASTGTGGFNTGELFF; j_gene: TRBJ2-2; d_gene: TRBD1; v_gene: TRBV5-4; abundance: NA
CDR3nt: TGCGCCAGCAGCTTGAGTGGGCGGGGGGCCACAGATACGCAGTATTTT; CDR3aa: CASSLSGRGATDTQYF; j_gene: TRBJ2-3; d_gene: TRBD2; v_gene: TRBV5-1; abundance: NA
CDR3nt: TGTGCCAGCAGCTTACCAGGGTATGGTGAAGCTTTCTTT; CDR3aa: CASSLPGYGEAFF; j_gene: TRBJ1-1; d_gene: NA; v_gene: TRBV11-2; abundance: NA
CDR3nt: TGTGCCAGCATGGCAGGGATGAGTGAAGGGTCACCCCTCCACTTT; CDR3aa: CASMAGMSEGSPLHF; j_gene: TRBJ1-6; d_gene: NA; v_gene: TRBV21-1; abundance: once
CDR3nt: TGTGCCAGCAGCTTAGCTCACAGCCGCCAAGAGACCCAGTACTTC; CDR3aa: CASSLAHSRQETQYF; j_gene: TRBJ2-5; d_gene: NA; v_gene: TRBV11-3; abundance: NA
CDR3nt: TGTGCCAGCAGTCCTAACAGGGGGCGGCAAGAGACCCAGTACTTC; CDR3aa: CASSPNRGRQETQYF; j_gene: TRBJ2-5; d_gene: TRBD1; v_gene: TRBV7-2; abundance: NA
CDR3nt: TGTGTCAGAAGCTCATCTCCCCTGGGACAGAGCAATCAGCCCCAGCATTTT; CDR3aa: CVRSSSPLGQSNQPQHF; j_gene: TRBJ1-5; d_gene: NA; v_gene: TRBV7-5; abundance: NA
CDR3nt: TGTGCCAGCAGCTTAGATAGGCAGGGACTATATGGCTACACCTTC; CDR3aa: CASSLDRQGLYGYTF; j_gene: TRBJ1-2; d_gene: NA; v_gene: TRBV11-2; abundance: NA
CDR3nt: TGCGCCAGCAGCTTGGGGGACAGGGTCTATGGCTACACCTTC; CDR3aa: CASSLGDRVYGYTF; j_gene: TRBJ1-2; d_gene: TRBD1; v_gene: TRBV5-1; abundance: NA
CDR3nt: TGTGCCAGCAGCGACGGGACACTAACCTACGAGCAGTACTTC; CDR3aa: CASSDGTLTYEQYF; j_gene: TRBJ2-7; d_gene: NA; v_gene: TRBV11-1; abundance: NA
CDR3nt: TGTGCCAGTACGGTCAGGGGTAACTATGGCTACACCTTC; CDR3aa: CASTVRGNYGYTF; j_gene: TRBJ1-2; d_gene: NA; v_gene: TRBV19; abundance: NA
CDR3nt: TGCAGCGTCTTTGCCCCCGGGGCTGAAGCTTTCTTT; CDR3aa: CSVFAPGAEAFF; j_gene: TRBJ1-1; d_gene: NA; v_gene: TRBV29-1; abundance: NA
CDR3nt: TGCGCCAGCAGCTTGGACATGAACACTGAAGCTTTCTTT; CDR3aa: CASSLDMNTEAFF; j_gene: TRBJ1-1; d_gene: NA; v_gene: TRBV5-1; abundance: NA
CDR3nt: TGTGCCACCAGCAGAGAGCTAGCGGGGGGGCCCGGCGGGGAGCTGTTTTTT; CDR3aa: CATSRELAGGPGGELFF; j_gene: TRBJ2-2; d_gene: TRBD2; v_gene: TRBV15; abundance: NA
CDR3nt: TGTGCCAGCAGTTTTCCTAGCGGGGGGGCCCTCAATGAGCAGTTCTTC; CDR3aa: CASSFPSGGALNEQFF; j_gene: TRBJ2-1; d_gene: TRBD2; v_gene: TRBV28; abundance: NA